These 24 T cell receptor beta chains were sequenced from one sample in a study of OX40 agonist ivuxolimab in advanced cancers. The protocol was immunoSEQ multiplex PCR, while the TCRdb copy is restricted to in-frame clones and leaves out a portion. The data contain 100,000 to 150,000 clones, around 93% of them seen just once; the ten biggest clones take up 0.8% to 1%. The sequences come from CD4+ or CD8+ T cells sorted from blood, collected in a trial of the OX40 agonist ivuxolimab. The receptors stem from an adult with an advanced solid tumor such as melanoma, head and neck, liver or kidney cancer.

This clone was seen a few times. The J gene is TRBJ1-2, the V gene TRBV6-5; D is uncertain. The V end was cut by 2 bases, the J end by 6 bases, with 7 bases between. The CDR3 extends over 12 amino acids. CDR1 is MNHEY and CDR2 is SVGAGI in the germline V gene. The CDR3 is CASSYEGDGYTF. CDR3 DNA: TGTGCCAGCAGTTACGAGGGAGATGGCTACACCTTC.

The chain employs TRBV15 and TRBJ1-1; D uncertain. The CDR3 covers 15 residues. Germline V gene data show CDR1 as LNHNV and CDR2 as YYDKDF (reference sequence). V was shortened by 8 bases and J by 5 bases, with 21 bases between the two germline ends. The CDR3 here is CATQRVGGLGTEAFF. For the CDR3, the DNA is TGTGCCACCCAGAGGGTGGGTGGGCTGGGGACTGAAGCTTTCTTT.

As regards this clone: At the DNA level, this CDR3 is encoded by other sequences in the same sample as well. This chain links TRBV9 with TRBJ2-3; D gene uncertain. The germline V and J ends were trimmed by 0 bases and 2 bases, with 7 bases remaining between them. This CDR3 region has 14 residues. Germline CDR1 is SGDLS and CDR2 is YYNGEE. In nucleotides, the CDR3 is TGTGCCAGCAGCGTAGGAGGAAACACAGATACGCAGTATTTT. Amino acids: CASSVGGNTDTQYF.

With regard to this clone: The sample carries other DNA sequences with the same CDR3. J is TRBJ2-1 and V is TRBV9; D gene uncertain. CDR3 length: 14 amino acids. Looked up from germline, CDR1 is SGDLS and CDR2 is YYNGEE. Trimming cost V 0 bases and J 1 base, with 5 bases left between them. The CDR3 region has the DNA TGTGCCAGCAGCGTAGGGGGATCCTACAATGAGCAGTTCTTC. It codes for CASSVGGSYNEQFF.

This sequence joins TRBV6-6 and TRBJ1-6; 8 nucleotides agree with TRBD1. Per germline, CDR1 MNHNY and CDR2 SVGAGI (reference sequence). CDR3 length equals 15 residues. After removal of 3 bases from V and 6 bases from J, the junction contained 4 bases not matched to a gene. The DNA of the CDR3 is TGTGCCAGCAGTTATACGGACAGGGCTAATTCACCCCTCCACTTT. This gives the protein CASSYTDRANSPLHF.

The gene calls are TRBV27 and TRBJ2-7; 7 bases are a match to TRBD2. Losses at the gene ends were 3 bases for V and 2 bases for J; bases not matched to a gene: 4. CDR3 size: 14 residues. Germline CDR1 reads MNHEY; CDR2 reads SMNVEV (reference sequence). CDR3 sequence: CASSLGGDPYEQYF. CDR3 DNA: TGTGCCAGCAGTTTGGGAGGGGACCCCTACGAGCAGTACTTC.

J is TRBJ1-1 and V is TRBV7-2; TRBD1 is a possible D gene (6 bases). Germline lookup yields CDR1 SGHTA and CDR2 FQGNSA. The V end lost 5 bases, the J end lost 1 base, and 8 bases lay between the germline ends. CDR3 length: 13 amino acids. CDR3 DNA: TGTGCCAGCAGCCCCAGGGGGAACACTGAAGCTTTCTTT. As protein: CASSPRGNTEAFF.

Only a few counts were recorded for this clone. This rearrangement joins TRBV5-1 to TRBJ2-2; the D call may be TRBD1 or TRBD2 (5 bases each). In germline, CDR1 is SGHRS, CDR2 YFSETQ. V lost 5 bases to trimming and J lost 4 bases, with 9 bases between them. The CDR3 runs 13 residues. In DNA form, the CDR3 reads TGCGCCAGCAGGAGGGGCACCACCGGGGAGCTGTTTTTT. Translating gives CASRRGTTGELFF.

Written as DNA, the CDR3 is TGCGCCAGCAGCCAAGAGCCAGCGGGAGCGGGCACCGGGGAGCTGTTTTTT. Its protein is CASSQEPAGAGTGELFF. The chain links TRBV4-3 to TRBJ2-2, with 8 bases identical to TRBD2. Trimming removed 0 bases from V and 4 bases from J; junction bases left unmatched: 7. This CDR3 is built from 17 residues. CDR1 and CDR2 from the germline V gene are LGHNA and YSLEER.

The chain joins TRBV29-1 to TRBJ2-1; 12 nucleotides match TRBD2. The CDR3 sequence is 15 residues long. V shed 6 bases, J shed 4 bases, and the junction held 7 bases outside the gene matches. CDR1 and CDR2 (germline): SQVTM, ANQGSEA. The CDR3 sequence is CSVAGLAGLYNEQFF. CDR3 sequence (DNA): TGCAGCGTCGCGGGACTAGCGGGCCTGTACAATGAGCAGTTCTTC.

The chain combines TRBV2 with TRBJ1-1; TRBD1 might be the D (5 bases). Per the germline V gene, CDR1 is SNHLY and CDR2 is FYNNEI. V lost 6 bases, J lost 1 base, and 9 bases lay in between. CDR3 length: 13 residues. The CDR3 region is CASRRQGNTEAFF. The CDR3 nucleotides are TGTGCCAGCAGACGGCAGGGGAACACTGAAGCTTTCTTT.

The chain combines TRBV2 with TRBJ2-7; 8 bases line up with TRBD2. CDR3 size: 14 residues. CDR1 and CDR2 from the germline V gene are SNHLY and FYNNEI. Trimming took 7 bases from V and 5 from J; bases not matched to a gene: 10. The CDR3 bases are TGTGCCAGCACTCAGCGGGGGAGTAGCGACGAGCAGTACTTC. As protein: CASTQRGSSDEQYF.

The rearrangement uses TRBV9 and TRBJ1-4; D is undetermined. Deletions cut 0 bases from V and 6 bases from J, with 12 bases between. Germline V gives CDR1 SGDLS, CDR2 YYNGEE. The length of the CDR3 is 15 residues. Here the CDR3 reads CASSVEGVRDEKLFF. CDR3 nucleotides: TGTGCCAGCAGCGTAGAGGGAGTTAGGGATGAAAAACTGTTTTTT.

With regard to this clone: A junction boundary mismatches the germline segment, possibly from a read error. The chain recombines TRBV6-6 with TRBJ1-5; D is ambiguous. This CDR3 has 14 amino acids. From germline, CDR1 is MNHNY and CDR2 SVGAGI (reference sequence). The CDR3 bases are TGTGCCAGCAGCTTGACCCTTAGCGATCAGCCCCAGCATTTT. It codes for CASSLTLSDQPQHF.

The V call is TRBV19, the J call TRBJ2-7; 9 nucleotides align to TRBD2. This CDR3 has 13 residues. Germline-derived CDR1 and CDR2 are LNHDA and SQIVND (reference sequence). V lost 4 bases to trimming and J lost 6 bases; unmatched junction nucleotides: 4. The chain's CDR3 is CASSSGRAGEQYF. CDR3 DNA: TGTGCCAGTAGTAGCGGGAGGGCGGGCGAGCAGTACTTC.

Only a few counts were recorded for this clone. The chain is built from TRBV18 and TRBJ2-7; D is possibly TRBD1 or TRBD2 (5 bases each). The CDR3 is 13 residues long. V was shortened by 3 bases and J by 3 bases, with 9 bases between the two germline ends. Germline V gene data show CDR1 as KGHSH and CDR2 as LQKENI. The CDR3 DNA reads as TGTGCCAGCTCACCGGCAGGGAGCTACGAGCAGTACTTC. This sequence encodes CASSPAGSYEQYF. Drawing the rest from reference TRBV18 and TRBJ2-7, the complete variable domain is NAGVMQNPRHLVRRRGQEARLRCSPMKGHSHVYWYRQLPEEGLKFMVYLQKENIIDESGMPKERFSAEFPKEGPSILRIQQVVRGDSAAYFCASSPAGSYEQYFGPGTRLTVT.

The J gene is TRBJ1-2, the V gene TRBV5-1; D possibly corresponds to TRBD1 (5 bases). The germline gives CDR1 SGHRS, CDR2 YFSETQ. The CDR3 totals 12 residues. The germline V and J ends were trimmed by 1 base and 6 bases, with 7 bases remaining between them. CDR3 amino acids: CASSLPGDGYTF. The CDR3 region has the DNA TGCGCCAGCAGCTTGCCGGGGGATGGCTACACCTTC.

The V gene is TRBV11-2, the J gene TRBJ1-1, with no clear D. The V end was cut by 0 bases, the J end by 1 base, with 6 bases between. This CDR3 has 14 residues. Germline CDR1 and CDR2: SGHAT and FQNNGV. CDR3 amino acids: CASSLDGANTEAFF. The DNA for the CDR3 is TGTGCCAGCAGCTTAGATGGAGCGAACACTGAAGCTTTCTTT.

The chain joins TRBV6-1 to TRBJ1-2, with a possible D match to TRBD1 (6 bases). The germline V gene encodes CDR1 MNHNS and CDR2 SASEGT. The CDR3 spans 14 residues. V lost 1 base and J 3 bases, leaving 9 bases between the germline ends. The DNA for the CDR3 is TGTGCCAGCAGTGAAGGGGGGGCGGACTATGGCTACACCTTC. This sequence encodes CASSEGGADYGYTF.

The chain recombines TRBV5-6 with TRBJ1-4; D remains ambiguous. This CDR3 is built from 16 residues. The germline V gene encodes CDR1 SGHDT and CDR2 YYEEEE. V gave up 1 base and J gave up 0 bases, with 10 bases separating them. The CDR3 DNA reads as TGTGCCAGCAGCTTGAGGCCAGTTGCAACTAATGAAAAACTGTTTTTT. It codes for CASSLRPVATNEKLFF.

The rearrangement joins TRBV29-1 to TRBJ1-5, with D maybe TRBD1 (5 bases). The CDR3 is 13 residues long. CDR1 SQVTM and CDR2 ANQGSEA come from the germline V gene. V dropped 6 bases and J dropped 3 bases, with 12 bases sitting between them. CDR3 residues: CSVKDSINQPQHF. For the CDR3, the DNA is TGCAGCGTGAAAGACAGTATCAATCAGCCCCAGCATTTT.

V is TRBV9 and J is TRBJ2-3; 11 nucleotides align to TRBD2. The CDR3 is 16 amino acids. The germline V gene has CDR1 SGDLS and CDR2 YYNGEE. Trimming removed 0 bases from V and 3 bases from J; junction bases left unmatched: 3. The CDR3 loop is CASSVVLAGGTDTQYF. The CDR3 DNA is TGTGCCAGCAGCGTAGTTCTAGCGGGAGGAACAGATACGCAGTATTTT.

CDR3 protein: CASAWGTGVKHYGYTF. CDR3 nucleotide sequence: TGTGCCAGCGCATGGGGTACAGGTGTGAAGCACTATGGCTACACCTTC. The rearrangement uses TRBV27 and TRBJ1-2; perhaps TRBD1 as D (5 bases). Germline CDR1 reads MNHEY; CDR2 reads SMNVEV (reference sequence). This CDR3 has 16 amino acids. The V end was cut by 8 bases, the J end by 3 bases, with 22 bases between.

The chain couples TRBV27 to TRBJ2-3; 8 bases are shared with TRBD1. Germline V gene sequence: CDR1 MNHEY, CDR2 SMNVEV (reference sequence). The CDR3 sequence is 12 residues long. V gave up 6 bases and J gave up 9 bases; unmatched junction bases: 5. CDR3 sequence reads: CASSLQGGTQYF. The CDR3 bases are TGTGCCAGCAGCCTACAGGGGGGCACGCAGTATTTT.